The 20 T cell receptor beta chains in this list originate from one sample, sequenced in a study of T cell responses to AZD1222 COVID-19 vaccine. Only in-frame clones appear in the TCRdb table, and some are missing; sequencing was by immunoSEQ multiplex PCR. Of approximately 110,000 clones in the sample, 88% were seen once. The specimen comprised peripheral blood, sampled on day 0 of AZD1222 vaccination. The source of these receptors is an adult in good health.

The chain's CDR3 is CASSFTSVEGHEQFF. In DNA form, the CDR3 reads TGTGCCAGCAGCTTCACTAGCGTGGAGGGCCATGAGCAGTTCTTC. The chain combines TRBV7-9 with TRBJ2-1; 7 bases align to TRBD2. The V gene end was trimmed by 3 bases and the J gene end by 8 bases; junction bases not matched to a gene: 10. The CDR3 totals 15 residues. Germline V gene lookup returns CDR1 SEHNR and CDR2 FQNEAQ (reference sequence).

This clone is a singleton in its sample. CDR3 DNA sequence: TGTGCCAGCAGTCCCCGCCCAGCGGGGGGGGGTGAGCAGTTCTTC. Translated: CASSPRPAGGGEQFF. The chain carries TRBV6-5 and TRBJ2-1; TRBD2 matches at 10 bases. Trimming cost V 5 bases and J 9 bases; bases outside gene matches: 10. Germline CDR1 and CDR2: MNHEY and SVGAGI. The CDR3 has 15 residues.

This clone was observed a handful of times. The chain uses TRBV11-2 and TRBJ2-7, with D unresolved. Trimming took off 5 bases at V and 3 bases at J, with 5 bases between the two ends. The germline V gene has CDR1 SGHAT and CDR2 FQNNGV. The CDR3 length is 11 residues. CDR3: CASSGNYEQYF. CDR3 bases: TGTGCCAGCAGCGGTAACTACGAGCAGTACTTC.

V is TRBV29-1 and J is TRBJ2-2; D is ambiguous. CDR1 is SQVTM, CDR2 ANQGSEA, per germline. This CDR3 region has 12 residues. V lost 6 bases and J lost 7, with 12 bases in between. This CDR3 reads CSVPGLGGELFF. The CDR3 DNA reads as TGCAGCGTCCCGGGCCTCGGCGGGGAGCTGTTTTTT.

This chain connects TRBV7-2 to TRBJ2-7, with 8 bases that match TRBD2. CDR1 and CDR2 from the germline V gene are SGHTA and FQGNSA. This CDR3 is built from 13 residues. V lost 8 bases to trimming and J lost 1 base; unmatched junction nucleotides: 4. The CDR3 here is CASGRGGSYEQYF. CDR3 coding DNA: TGTGCCAGCGGCCGGGGGGGTTCCTACGAGCAGTACTTC.

This clone was seen more than once but under ten times. This chain joins TRBV19 and TRBJ1-4; 9 positions match TRBD1. The CDR3 consists of 15 residues. Germline CDR1 LNHDA, CDR2 SQIVND (reference sequence). V trimming: 3 bases; J trimming: 3 bases; junction bases outside the gene matches: 2. CDR3: CASSMWDRANEKLFF. In DNA, the CDR3 is TGTGCCAGTAGTATGTGGGACAGGGCTAATGAAAAACTGTTTTTT.

The chain links TRBV5-4 to TRBJ2-3; 15 bases match TRBD2. The CDR3 length is 16 residues. CDR1 is SGHNT, CDR2 YYREEE, per germline (reference sequence). The junction had 5 bases not matched to a gene; V was cut back by 4 bases and J by 5 bases. In nucleotides, the CDR3 is TGTGCCAGCAGCGTAGGACTAGCGGGAGGGCTAGATACGCAGTATTTT. Translation gives CASSVGLAGGLDTQYF.

This rearrangement joins TRBV10-3 to TRBJ2-5; tentative D call: TRBD1 (5 bases). V was clipped by 10 bases and J by 4 bases, with 13 bases between them. This CDR3 has 12 residues. CDR1 is ENHRY, CDR2 SYGVKD, per germline. CDR3 in amino acids: CATQGAGETQYF. CDR3 in DNA: TGTGCCACCCAGGGCGCTGGAGAGACCCAGTACTTC.

The V gene is TRBV7-8, the J gene TRBJ1-5; D is unresolved. Looked up from germline, CDR1 is SGHVS and CDR2 is FQNEAQ. Trimming cost V 3 bases and J 4 bases, with 10 bases left between them. The CDR3 is 14 amino acids. CDR3 amino acids: CASSFLVGNQPQHF. DNA of the CDR3: TGTGCCAGCAGCTTTCTCGTAGGGAATCAGCCCCAGCATTTT.

The CDR3 protein is CASSSAPVDDYNEQFF. In DNA form, the CDR3 reads TGCGCCAGCAGCTCGGCTCCGGTGGATGACTACAATGAGCAGTTCTTC. The chain couples TRBV5-1 to TRBJ2-1; D gene unclear. CDR1 is SGHRS, CDR2 YFSETQ, per germline. Trimming shortened V by 3 bases and J by 3 bases, and 16 bases separated the two germline ends. The CDR3 runs 16 residues.

The chain uses TRBV7-9 and TRBJ2-1; TRBD2 agrees at 9 bases. The CDR3 loop spans 19 amino acids. Germline V gene lookup returns CDR1 SEHNR and CDR2 FQNEAQ (reference sequence). V dropped 7 bases and J dropped 4; count of bases not matched to a gene: 20. Here the CDR3 DNA reads TGTGCCAGCACCGAACCGGCGGGAGGGGGCAGGGGAGGATACAATGAGCAGTTCTTC. It codes for CASTEPAGGGRGGYNEQFF.

This clone was counted a single time. This sequence joins TRBV7-2 and TRBJ1-1; 9 positions agree with TRBD1. The germline CDR1 and CDR2 sequences are SGHTA and FQGNSA. The length of the CDR3 is 12 residues. V shed 5 bases, J shed 8 bases, and the junction held 3 bases outside the gene matches. In nucleotides, the CDR3 is TGTGCCAGCAGCCTTGGGACAGGGGAAGCTTTCTTT. Translation: CASSLGTGEAFF.

This chain uses TRBV5-1 with TRBJ2-3; possible D gene TRBD2, 5 bases. The V gene lost 4 bases and the J gene lost 0 bases, with 12 bases spanning the gap. This CDR3 comprises 15 residues. Germline lookup yields CDR1 SGHRS and CDR2 YFSETQ. The CDR3 bases are TGCGCCAGCAGCGGTCAGCGGACTAGCACAGATACGCAGTATTTT. This gives the protein CASSGQRTSTDTQYF.

The gene calls are TRBV5-4 and TRBJ2-7, with 7 nucleotides matching TRBD1. The V and J ends lost 4 bases and 6 bases, in that order; junction bases with no gene match: 4. The CDR3 covers 12 residues. Germline V gene lookup returns CDR1 SGHNT and CDR2 YYREEE (reference sequence). CDR3 nucleotide sequence: TGTGCCAGCAGCCCACAGGGGCCCGAGCAGTACTTC. Translating it yields CASSPQGPEQYF.

This chain uses TRBV7-9 with TRBJ1-4; D is uncertain. CDR3 size: 16 residues. Germline loops: CDR1 SEHNR, CDR2 FQNEAQ (reference sequence). V was trimmed by 4 bases and J by 0 bases, leaving 12 bases between them. This chain's CDR3 is CASSSAFQTTNEKLFF. For the CDR3, the DNA is TGTGCCAGCAGCTCAGCATTTCAAACAACTAATGAAAAACTGTTTTTT.

In this sample, this clone turned up a few times. CDR3 DNA sequence: TGCGCCAGCAGCGCGGGACTAGCGGGAGGCTCCAATGAGCAGTTCTTC. This translates into CASSAGLAGGSNEQFF. This chain links TRBV5-1 with TRBJ2-1; 15 nucleotides agree with TRBD2. The V gene end was trimmed by 4 bases and the J gene end by 6 bases; junction bases not matched to a gene: 5. This CDR3 has 16 amino acids. Per the germline V gene, CDR1 is SGHRS and CDR2 is YFSETQ.

This clone showed up just once. CDR3 nucleotides: TGTGCCTGGAGTCCCCTGGCGGGGCCCTACAATGAGCAGTTCTTC. Translation gives CAWSPLAGPYNEQFF. V and J are TRBV30 and TRBJ2-1; weak D call: TRBD2 (6 bases). Germline V gives CDR1 GTSNPN, CDR2 SVGIG (reference sequence). V shed 2 bases and J shed 2 bases, with 13 bases lying between them. The CDR3 consists of 15 residues.

The chain combines TRBV4-3 with TRBJ2-7; D may correspond to TRBD1 or TRBD2 (6 bases each). The V gene lost 0 bases and the J gene lost 8 bases, with 11 bases spanning the gap. Germline V lookup: CDR1 LGHNA, CDR2 YSLEER. This CDR3 has 13 residues. The CDR3 DNA follows: TGCGCCAGCAGCCAAGATCGCGGGGACAAGCAGTACTTC. It encodes CASSQDRGDKQYF.

The rearrangement joins TRBV27 to TRBJ2-3; D is uncertain. CDR3 length: 15 amino acids. Between the trimmed V and J ends, which lost 8 bases and 1 base, there was a span of 16 bases. Per germline, CDR1 MNHEY and CDR2 SMNVEV (reference sequence). Written as DNA, the CDR3 is TGTGCCAGCTCACCCTCGAGGTCACGCACAGATACGCAGTATTTT. Translation gives CASSPSRSRTDTQYF.

This chain joins TRBV7-9 and TRBJ2-7; possibly TRBD1 or TRBD2 for D (5 bases each). The ends were cut back, 1 base at V and 0 bases at J, with 7 bases in the middle. The germline V gene encodes CDR1 SEHNR and CDR2 FQNEAQ (reference sequence). CDR3 size: 14 residues. CDR3 bases: TGTGCCAGCAGCTTAGGGGGGTACTCCTACGAGCAGTACTTC. Translation gives CASSLGGYSYEQYF.